The 9 T cell receptor beta chains below were found in one sample sequenced in a study of T cells in Graves' hyperthyroidism and ophthalmopathy (dated by TCRdb to between 2017 and 2020). Library preparation employed multiplex PCR. Sequenced on an Illumina HiSeq 2000. The TCR beta CDR3 regions were amplified from the RNA transcripts. The first round of RT-PCR for the TCR CDR3 was performed with the HTBI primer set and the Qiagen OneStep RT-PCR kit. The raw public reads went through TCRdb reprocessing: fastp at Q25, MiXCR clone calling, in-frame beta chains kept. Each CDR3 protein gets just one entry, which takes the most common genes and DNA from the rows behind it. Here the sample has around 280,000 distinct CDR3 sequences; roughly 13% occur a single time. The leading ten clones occupy 7% to 9.5% of the sample. Material for sequencing was blood. The receptors were gathered from a woman aged 40 to 55 with Graves' hyperthyroidism.

There are many counts of this clonotype. The chain joins TRBV6-1 to TRBJ1-4; 7 bases match TRBD1. Germline V lookup: CDR1 MNHNS, CDR2 SASEGT. This CDR3 is built from 17 residues. Trimming removed 5 bases from V and 0 bases from J; junction bases left unmatched: 9. In nucleotides, the CDR3 is TGTGCCAGCAGTTGGGGAGTCGGGACAGCAACTAATGAAAAACTGTTTTTT. This gives the protein CASSWGVGTATNEKLFF.

Ten or more counts support this clonotype. The genes are TRBV27 and TRBJ1-1; a weak D match, TRBD1 (6 bases). CDR1 and CDR2 from the germline V gene are MNHEY and SMNVEV (reference sequence). The CDR3 consists of 13 residues. V shed 6 bases and J shed 3 bases, with 11 bases lying between them. This CDR3 reads CASSQGRHTEAFF. In DNA, the CDR3 is TGTGCCAGCAGCCAGGGGCGTCACACTGAAGCTTTCTTT.

The sample holds many counts of this clonotype. The chain has TRBV5-5 and TRBJ2-5, with 9 bases aligning to TRBD1. The V gene end was trimmed by 4 bases and the J gene end by 2 bases; junction bases not matched to a gene: 9. Germline CDR1 and CDR2: SGHKS and YYEKEE (reference sequence). The CDR3 runs 16 residues. CDR3 sequence (DNA): TGTGCCAGCAGCGCCGGGGGACAGGGCCCACAAGAGACCCAGTACTTC. Translation gives CASSAGGQGPQETQYF. The whole variable domain, remainder taken from reference TRBV5-5 and TRBJ2-5, is DAGVTQSPTHLIKTRGQQVTLRCSPISGHKSVSWYQQVLGQGPQFIFQYYEKEERGRGNFPDRFSARQFPNYSSELNVNALLLGDSALYLCASSAGGQGPQETQYFGPGTRLLVL.

This clonotype was seen many times. This rearrangement joins TRBV6-2 or TRBV6-3 to TRBJ2-7, with 12 bases aligning to TRBD2. The length of the CDR3 is 17 residues. V trimming: 2 bases; J trimming: 5 bases; junction bases outside the gene matches: 10. Germline CDR1 and CDR2: MNHEY and SVGEGT. CDR3 residues: CASSYGGASGRAHEQYF. The DNA of the CDR3 is TGTGCCAGCAGTTACGGAGGGGCTAGCGGGAGGGCCCACGAGCAGTACTTC.

This clonotype was picked up a small number of times. The V gene is TRBV20-1, the J gene TRBJ2-3; D tentatively reads TRBD1 or TRBD2 (5 bases each). Trimming pared 4 bases from V and 2 bases from J, leaving 16 bases between. Germline V gene data show CDR1 as DFQATT and CDR2 as SNEGSKA (reference sequence). There are 15 residues in the CDR3. In nucleotides, the CDR3 is TGCAGTGCTACCTTAACTAGGGGATCCACAGATACGCAGTATTTT. Protein product: CSATLTRGSTDTQYF.

This clonotype has ten or more counts. This sequence joins TRBV27 and TRBJ1-5; weak D call: TRBD1 (6 bases). The CDR3 is 17 residues long. CDR1 MNHEY and CDR2 SMNVEV come from the germline V gene (reference sequence). Trimming shortened V by 3 bases and J by 6 bases, and 21 bases separated the two germline ends. Written as DNA, the CDR3 is TGTGCCAGCAGTTTGTGTTACCCCCACAGGGTTCCTCAGCCCCAGCATTTT. Protein product: CASSLCYPHRVPQPQHF.

There are a few counts of this clonotype. The V and J genes are TRBV2 and TRBJ2-1, with unresolved D. Per germline, CDR1 SNHLY and CDR2 FYNNEI. This CDR3 is built from 14 residues. V was shortened by 3 bases and J by 7 bases, with 13 bases between the two germline ends. CDR3 loop: CASSDIPKENEQFF. CDR3 DNA sequence: TGTGCCAGCAGTGACATTCCTAAGGAAAATGAGCAGTTCTTC.

The table lists this clonotype with many counts. This chain links TRBV18 with TRBJ2-3; no clear D. The CDR3 contains 16 residues. Germline CDR1 and CDR2: KGHSH and LQKENI. V was shortened by 2 bases and J by 4 bases, with 16 bases between the two germline ends. In nucleotides, the CDR3 is TGTGCCAGCTCACCATTTTCCGACCCGGGCGCAGATACGCAGTATTTT. This gives the protein CASSPFSDPGADTQYF. The full variable domain, its missing parts supplied by reference TRBV18 and TRBJ2-3, is NAGVMQNPRHLVRRRGQEARLRCSPMKGHSHVYWYRQLPEEGLKFMVYLQKENIIDESGMPKERFSAEFPKEGPSILRIQQVVRGDSAAYFCASSPFSDPGADTQYFGPGTRLTVL.

The genes are TRBV7-9 and TRBJ2-7, with no clear D. Trimming removed 5 bases from V and 3 bases from J, with 14 bases in between. The CDR3 spans 14 residues. Germline V gene sequence: CDR1 SEHNR, CDR2 FQNEAQ (reference sequence). DNA of the CDR3: TGTGCCAGCAGCCCCGTTAACGGAGACTACGAGCAGTACTTC. This sequence encodes CASSPVNGDYEQYF.